This is a list of T cell receptor beta chains from one sample in a study of shared clonotypes between healthy human individuals. TCRdb's table, derived via immunoSEQ multiplex PCR, lists solely in-frame clones and lacks some. The repertoire holds millions of clones, with roughly nine tenths as singletons. The material sequenced was naive CD4+ T cells sorted from blood. The receptor set was obtained from a young man in good health. Both conserved end residues are part of each CDR3. The order of the fields is J gene, D gene, clone size, V gene, CDR3 DNA, CDR3 protein. The D gene is left open where the match is weak. Only some rows state a clone size, as once, few, many or a class for expanded clones.

TRBJ1-1	TRBD1	.	TRBV6-4	TGTGCCAGCAGTGACAGGACAGGGGAAGCTTTCTTT	CASSDRTGEAFF
TRBJ1-5	.	few	TRBV4-1	TGCGCCAGCAGCCAAGGCAGGGAAACGGGGCCCCAGCATTTT	CASSQGRETGPQHF
TRBJ1-1	.	.	TRBV19	TGTGCCAGTAGTATTTTAGGTCAGGGGACCAGTGAAGCTTTCTTT	CASSILGQGTSEAFF
TRBJ2-7	.	.	TRBV20-1	TGCAGCCCCAGGTCGACCTACGAGCAGTACTTC	CSPRSTYEQYF
TRBJ1-1	TRBD1	.	TRBV28	TGTGCCAGCAGTTCCCGGGACAGGGGCTATTACACTGAAGCTTTCTTT	CASSSRDRGYYTEAFF
TRBJ2-3	.	.	TRBV9	TGTGCCAGCAGCGTAGCTCAGGGGTTTGGCACAGATACGCAGTATTTT	CASSVAQGFGTDTQYF
TRBJ1-1	.	.	TRBV11-2	TGTGCCAGCAGCTTAGATTGGAACACTGAAGCTTTCTTT	CASSLDWNTEAFF
TRBJ2-3	TRBD2	once	TRBV5-1	TGCGCCAGCAGCCCGGGACTAGCGGGTGATACGCAGTATTTT	CASSPGLAGDTQYF
TRBJ1-1	.	.	TRBV10-3	TGTGCCTCCAGGGCGGACACTGAAGCTTTCTTT	CASRADTEAFF
TRBJ1-2	.	.	TRBV7-9	TGTGCCAGCGGACACGCAGGGCTCTATGGCTACACCTTC	CASGHAGLYGYTF
TRBJ1-1	.	.	TRBV10-3	TGTGCCATCCGGCGGGACCTGAACACTGAAGCTTTCTTT	CAIRRDLNTEAFF
TRBJ2-1	TRBD2	.	TRBV18	TGTGCCAGCTCACCACCCACGGGGGGGTCGCAGGGCAATGAGCAGTTCTTC	CASSPPTGGSQGNEQFF
TRBJ2-4	TRBD1	.	TRBV19	TGTGCCAGTAGTATAGCCAGGACAGGGAGTCTAGGCATTCAGTACTTC	CASSIARTGSLGIQYF
TRBJ2-7	.	few	TRBV20-1	TGCAGTGCTAGGTTGCGGTTGGAGCAGTACTTC	CSARLRLEQYF
TRBJ2-5	.	once	TRBV5-1	TGCGCCAGCAGCTTCAGGATTCAAGAGCCCCAGTACTTC	CASSFRIQEPQYF
TRBJ1-5	.	.	TRBV19	TGTGCCAGTAGTCACCCGCCTAGCAATCAGCCCCAGCATTTT	CASSHPPSNQPQHF
TRBJ2-5	TRBD2	.	TRBV7-9	TGTGCCAGCAGCTTAGGACTAGCCCTGGAGACCCAGTACTTC	CASSLGLALETQYF
TRBJ2-3	TRBD1	.	TRBV10-1	TGCGCCAGCAGGTCCGGGACAGCGTCCTCTGTGGATACGCAGTATTTT	CASRSGTASSVDTQYF
TRBJ1-3	TRBD1	.	TRBV5-4	TGTGCCACCCGGACAGGGACTGGAAACACCATATATTTT	CATRTGTGNTIYF
TRBJ2-7	.	.	TRBV11-2	TGTGCCAGCAGCCCAAAGAGGGCGGTGTTGCCCTCCTACGAGCAGTACTTC	CASSPKRAVLPSYEQYF
TRBJ2-7	.	.	TRBV10-2	TGCGCCACCAAGGATTTCTCCTACGAGCAGTACTTC	CATKDFSYEQYF
TRBJ1-2	.	.	TRBV19	TGTGCCAGTAGTATGTTTGGGCGGTATGGCTACACCTTC	CASSMFGRYGYTF
TRBJ1-2	TRBD1	once	TRBV4-3	TGCGCCAGCAGCCAGGCCTCCGGGACAGGTGGCTACACCTTC	CASSQASGTGGYTF
TRBJ2-5	.	.	TRBV19	TGTGCCAGTAGTCTGGGACCCTCGGCAGGGGAAGAGACCCAGTACTTC	CASSLGPSAGEETQYF
TRBJ2-2	.	.	TRBV6-5	TGTGCCAGCAGTTACTCCCGATGGACCGGGGAGCTGTTTTTT	CASSYSRWTGELFF
TRBJ1-3	TRBD1	once	TRBV30	TGTGCCTGGAGTACCGAGGGACAGATGAATATCTACTTCTCTGGAAACACCATATATTTT	CAWSTEGQMNIYFSGNTIYF
TRBJ2-3	.	.	TRBV19	TGTGCCAGTAGTTCCCGGGGGAGGGGGAGCACAGATACGCAGTATTTT	CASSSRGRGSTDTQYF
TRBJ2-1	TRBD1	.	TRBV5-1	TGCGCCAGCAGCAAACAGGGGAATGAGCAGTTCTTC	CASSKQGNEQFF
TRBJ2-7	TRBD1	once	TRBV10-3	TGTGCCATCAGTGATACGGACAGGTCCTCCTACGAGCAGTACTTC	CAISDTDRSSYEQYF
TRBJ1-4	TRBD1	.	TRBV4-3	TGCGCCAGCAGCCAAACCGGGACAGGCAATGAAAAACTGTTTTTT	CASSQTGTGNEKLFF
TRBJ2-1	.	.	TRBV28	TGTGCCAGCACGCAAGGGGCCGGTAACCCAACAGGGTATGAGCAGTTCTTC	CASTQGAGNPTGYEQFF
TRBJ1-4	.	.	TRBV5-1	TGCGCCAGCAGTTTTGGGACTCCTGAAAAACTGTTTTTT	CASSFGTPEKLFF
TRBJ2-5	TRBD1	once	TRBV5-6	TGTGCCAGCAGCGGCGGACAGGGGGAGACCCAGTACTTC	CASSGGQGETQYF
TRBJ1-5	.	.	TRBV28	TGTGCCAGCAGTTTCGGTCTGACCATGGGTATTAGCAATCAGCCCCAGCATTTT	CASSFGLTMGISNQPQHF
TRBJ1-4	TRBD1	.	TRBV6-6	TGTGCCAGCAGTTCTCCAAAGGGACAGTCTGAAAAACTGTTTTTT	CASSSPKGQSEKLFF
TRBJ1-2	.	.	TRBV18	TGTGCCAGCTCACCACCACACTCTTCTAACTATGGCTACACCTTC	CASSPPHSSNYGYTF
TRBJ2-7	TRBD2	.	TRBV2	TGTGCCAGCAGTGGGTCGGCTAGCGGGGTGCTCCTCTACGAGCAGTACTTC	CASSGSASGVLLYEQYF
TRBJ2-7	TRBD2	.	TRBV5-1	TGCGCCAGCAGCTTGGTTGCTAGCGGAGGCAAAGCTATGACGTACGAGCAGTACTTC	CASSLVASGGKAMTYEQYF
TRBJ1-6	.	.	TRBV14	TGTGCCAGCAGCCAGAGTTTGGGGTATAATTCACCCCTCCACTTT	CASSQSLGYNSPLHF
TRBJ2-4	.	.	TRBV5-1	TGCGCCAGCAGCTTGGGCAGCGTAGCCAAAAACATTCAGTACTTC	CASSLGSVAKNIQYF